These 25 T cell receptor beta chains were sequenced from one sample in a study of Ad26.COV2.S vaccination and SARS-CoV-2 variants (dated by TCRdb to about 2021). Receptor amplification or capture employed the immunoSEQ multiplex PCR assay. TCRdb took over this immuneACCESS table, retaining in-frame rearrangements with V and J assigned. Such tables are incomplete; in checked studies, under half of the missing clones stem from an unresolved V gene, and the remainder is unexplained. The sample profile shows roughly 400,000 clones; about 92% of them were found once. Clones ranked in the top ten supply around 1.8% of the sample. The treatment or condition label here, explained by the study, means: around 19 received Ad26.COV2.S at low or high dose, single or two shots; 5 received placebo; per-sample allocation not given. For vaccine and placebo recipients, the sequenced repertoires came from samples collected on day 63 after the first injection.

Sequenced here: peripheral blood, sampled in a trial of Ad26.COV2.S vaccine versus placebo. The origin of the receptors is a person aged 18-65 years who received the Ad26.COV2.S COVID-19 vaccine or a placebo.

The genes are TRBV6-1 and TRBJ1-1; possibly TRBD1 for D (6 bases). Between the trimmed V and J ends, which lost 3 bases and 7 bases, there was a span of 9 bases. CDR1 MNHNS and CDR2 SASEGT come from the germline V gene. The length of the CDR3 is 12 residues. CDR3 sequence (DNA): TGTGCCAGCAGTGAGAGGGGGGGTGAAGCTTTCTTT. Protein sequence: CASSERGGEAFF.

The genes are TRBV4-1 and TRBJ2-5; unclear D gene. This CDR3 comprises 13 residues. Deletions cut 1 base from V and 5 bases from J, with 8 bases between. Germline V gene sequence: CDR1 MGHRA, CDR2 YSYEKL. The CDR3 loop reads CASSQVVGETQYF. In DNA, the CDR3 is TGCGCCAGCAGCCAAGTCGTAGGGGAGACCCAGTACTTC.

The CDR3 region has the DNA TGCGCCAGCAGCTCCGACGGAGGGGGCTACGAGCAGTACTTC. Translation gives CASSSDGGGYEQYF. This sequence joins TRBV5-1 and TRBJ2-7, with D possibly called TRBD1 or TRBD2 (6 bases each). The length of the CDR3 is 14 residues. The V gene lost 3 bases and the J gene lost 3 bases, with 13 bases spanning the gap. CDR1 SGHRS and CDR2 YFSETQ come from the germline V gene.

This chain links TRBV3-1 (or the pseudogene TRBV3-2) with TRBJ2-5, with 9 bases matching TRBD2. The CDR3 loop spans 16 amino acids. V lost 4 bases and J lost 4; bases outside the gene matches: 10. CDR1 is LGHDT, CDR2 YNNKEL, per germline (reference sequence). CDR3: CASSPLAGERGETQYF. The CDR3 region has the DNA TGTGCCAGCAGCCCGTTAGCGGGGGAGAGGGGAGAGACCCAGTACTTC.

This CDR3 reads CASTRQGSGGNTIYF. CDR3 DNA: TGTGCCAGTACCCGACAGGGGTCCGGTGGAAACACCATATATTTT. This sequence joins TRBV19 and TRBJ1-3; 8 bases map to TRBD1. Germline V gene sequence: CDR1 LNHDA, CDR2 SQIVND (reference sequence). The trim removed 7 bases at V and 3 bases at J, leaving 8 bases unmatched. The CDR3 is made up of 15 amino acids.

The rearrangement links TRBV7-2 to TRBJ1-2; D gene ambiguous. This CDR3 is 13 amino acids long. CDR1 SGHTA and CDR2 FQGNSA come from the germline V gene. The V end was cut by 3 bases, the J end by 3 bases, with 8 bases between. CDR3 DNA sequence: TGTGCCAGCAGCTTCAGGCAAGACTATGGCTACACCTTC. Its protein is CASSFRQDYGYTF. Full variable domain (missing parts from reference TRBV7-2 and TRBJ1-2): GAGVSQSPSNKVTEKGKDVELRCDPISGHTALYWYRQSLGQGLEFLIYFQGNSAPDKSGLPSDRFSAERTGGSVSTLTIQRTQQEDSAVYLCASSFRQDYGYTFGSGTRLTVV.

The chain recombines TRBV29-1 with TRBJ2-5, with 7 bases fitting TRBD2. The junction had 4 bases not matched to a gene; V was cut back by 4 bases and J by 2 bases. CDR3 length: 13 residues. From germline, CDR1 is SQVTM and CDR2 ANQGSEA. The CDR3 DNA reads TGCAGCGTTGTTGGACTAGAACAAGAGACCCAGTACTTC. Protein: CSVVGLEQETQYF.

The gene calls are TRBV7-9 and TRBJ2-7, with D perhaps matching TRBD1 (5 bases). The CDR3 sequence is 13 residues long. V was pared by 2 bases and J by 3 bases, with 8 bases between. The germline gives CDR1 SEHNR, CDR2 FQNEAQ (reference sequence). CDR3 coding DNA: TGTGCCAGCAGCTTATACGACAGCTACGAGCAGTACTTC. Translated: CASSLYDSYEQYF.

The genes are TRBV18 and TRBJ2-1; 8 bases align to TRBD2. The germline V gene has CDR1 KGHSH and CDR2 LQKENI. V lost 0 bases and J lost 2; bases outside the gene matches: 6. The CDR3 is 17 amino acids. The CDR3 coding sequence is TGTGCCAGCTCACCACCCCGCGCGGGGGGCCCCTACAATGAGCAGTTCTTC. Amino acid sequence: CASSPPRAGGPYNEQFF. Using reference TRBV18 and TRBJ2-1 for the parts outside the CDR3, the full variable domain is NAGVMQNPRHLVRRRGQEARLRCSPMKGHSHVYWYRQLPEEGLKFMVYLQKENIIDESGMPKERFSAEFPKEGPSILRIQQVVRGDSAAYFCASSPPRAGGPYNEQFFGPGTRLTVL.

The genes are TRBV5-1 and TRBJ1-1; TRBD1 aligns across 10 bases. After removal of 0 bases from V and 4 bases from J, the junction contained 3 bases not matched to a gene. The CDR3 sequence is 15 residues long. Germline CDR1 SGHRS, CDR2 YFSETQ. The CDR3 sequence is CASSLVGQGGTEAFF. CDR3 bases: TGCGCCAGCAGCTTGGTTGGACAGGGGGGCACTGAAGCTTTCTTT.

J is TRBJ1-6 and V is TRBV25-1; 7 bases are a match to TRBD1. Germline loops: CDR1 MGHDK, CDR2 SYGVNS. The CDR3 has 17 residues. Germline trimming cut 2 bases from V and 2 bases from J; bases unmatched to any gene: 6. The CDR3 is CASSEAGRGTYNSPLHF. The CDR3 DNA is TGTGCCAGCAGTGAAGCGGGCAGGGGGACCTATAATTCACCCCTCCACTTT.

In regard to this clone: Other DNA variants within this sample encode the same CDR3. CDR3 bases: TGCGCCAGCAGCTTACCCCTGCAAGAGACCCAGTACTTC. Encoded protein: CASSLPLQETQYF. This chain links TRBV5-1 with TRBJ2-5, with D unresolved. CDR3 size: 13 residues. Germline CDR1 SGHRS, CDR2 YFSETQ. V lost 2 bases to trimming and J lost 2 bases, with 7 bases between them.

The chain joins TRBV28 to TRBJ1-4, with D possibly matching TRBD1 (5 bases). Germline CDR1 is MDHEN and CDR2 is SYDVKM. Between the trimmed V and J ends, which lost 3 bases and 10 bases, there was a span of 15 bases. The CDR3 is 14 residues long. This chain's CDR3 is CASSLTSNGGKLFF. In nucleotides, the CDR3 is TGTGCCAGCAGTTTGACGAGCAATGGGGGAAAACTGTTTTTT.

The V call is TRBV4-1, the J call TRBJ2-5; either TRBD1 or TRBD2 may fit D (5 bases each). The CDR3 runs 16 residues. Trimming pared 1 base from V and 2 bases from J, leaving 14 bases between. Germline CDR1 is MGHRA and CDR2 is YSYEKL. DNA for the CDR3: TGCGCCAGCAGCCAAGGGGTGGTGTGGGGGCAAGAGACCCAGTACTTC. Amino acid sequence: CASSQGVVWGQETQYF.

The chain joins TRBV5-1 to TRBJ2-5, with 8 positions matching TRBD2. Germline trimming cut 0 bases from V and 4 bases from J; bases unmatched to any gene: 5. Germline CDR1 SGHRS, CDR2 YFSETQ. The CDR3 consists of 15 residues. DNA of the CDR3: TGCGCCAGCAGCTTGGCCCCCGGGGGGGCAGAGACCCAGTACTTC. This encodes CASSLAPGGAETQYF. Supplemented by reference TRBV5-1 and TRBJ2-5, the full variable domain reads KAGVTQTPRYLIKTRGQQVTLSCSPISGHRSVSWYQQTPGQGLQFLFEYFSETQRNKGNFPGRFSGRQFSNSRSEMNVSTLELGDSALYLCASSLAPGGAETQYFGPGTRLLVL.

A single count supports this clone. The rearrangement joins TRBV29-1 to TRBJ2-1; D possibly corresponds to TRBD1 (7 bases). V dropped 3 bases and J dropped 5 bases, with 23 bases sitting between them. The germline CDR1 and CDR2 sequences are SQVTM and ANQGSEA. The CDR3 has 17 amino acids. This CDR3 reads CSVEEFSTGDFNNEQFF. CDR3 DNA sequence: TGCAGCGTTGAGGAGTTTTCTACAGGGGACTTTAACAATGAGCAGTTCTTC.

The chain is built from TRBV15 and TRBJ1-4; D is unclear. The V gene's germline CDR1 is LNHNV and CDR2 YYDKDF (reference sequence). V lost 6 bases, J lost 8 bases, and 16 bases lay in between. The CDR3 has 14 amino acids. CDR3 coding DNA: TGTGCCACCAGTGAAATGGGTTTAGGCGAAAAACTGTTTTTT. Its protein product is CATSEMGLGEKLFF.

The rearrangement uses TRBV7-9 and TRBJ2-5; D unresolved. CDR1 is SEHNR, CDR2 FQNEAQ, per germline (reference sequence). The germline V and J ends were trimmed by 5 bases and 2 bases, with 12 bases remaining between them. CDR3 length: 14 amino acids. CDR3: CASSQTTEQETQYF. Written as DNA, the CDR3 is TGTGCCAGCAGCCAGACCACCGAACAAGAGACCCAGTACTTC.

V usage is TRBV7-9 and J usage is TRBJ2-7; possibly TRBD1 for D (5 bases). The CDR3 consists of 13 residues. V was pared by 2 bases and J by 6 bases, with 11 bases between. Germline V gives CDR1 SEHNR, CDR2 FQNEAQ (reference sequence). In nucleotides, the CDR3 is TGTGCCAGCAGCTTAATCCAGGGCAGCGAGCAGTACTTC. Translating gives CASSLIQGSEQYF.

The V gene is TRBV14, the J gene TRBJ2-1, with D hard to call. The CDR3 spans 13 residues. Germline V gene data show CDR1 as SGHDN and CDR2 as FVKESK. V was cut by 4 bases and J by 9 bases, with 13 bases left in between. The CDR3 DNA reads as TGTGCCAGCAGCCGCAATGTGGGTCGTGAGCAGTTCTTC. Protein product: CASSRNVGREQFF.

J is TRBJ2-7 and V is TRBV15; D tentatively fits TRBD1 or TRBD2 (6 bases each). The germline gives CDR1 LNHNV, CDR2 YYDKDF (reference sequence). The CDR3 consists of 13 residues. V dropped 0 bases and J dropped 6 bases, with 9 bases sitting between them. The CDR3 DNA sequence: TGTGCCACCAGCAGAGATCGGGGGCTCGAGCAGTACTTC. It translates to CATSRDRGLEQYF.

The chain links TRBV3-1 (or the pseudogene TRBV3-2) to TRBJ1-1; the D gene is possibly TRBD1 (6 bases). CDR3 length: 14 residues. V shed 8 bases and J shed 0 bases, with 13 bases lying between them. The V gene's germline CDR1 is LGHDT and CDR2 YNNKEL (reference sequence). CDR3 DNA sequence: TGTGCCAGCCGAGAGTCAGGGGTGAACACTGAAGCTTTCTTT. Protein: CASRESGVNTEAFF.

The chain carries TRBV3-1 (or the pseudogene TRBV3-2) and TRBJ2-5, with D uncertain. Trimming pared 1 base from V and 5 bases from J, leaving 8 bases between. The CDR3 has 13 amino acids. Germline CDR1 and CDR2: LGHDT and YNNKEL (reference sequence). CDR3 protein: CASSQAFLETQYF. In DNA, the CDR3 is TGTGCCAGCAGCCAAGCTTTCTTGGAGACCCAGTACTTC.

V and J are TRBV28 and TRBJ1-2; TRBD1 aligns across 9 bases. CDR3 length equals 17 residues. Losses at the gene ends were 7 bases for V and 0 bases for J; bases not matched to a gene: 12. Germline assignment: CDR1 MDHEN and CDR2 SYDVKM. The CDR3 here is CASTPRDRVRTNYGYTF. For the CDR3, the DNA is TGTGCCAGCACCCCCCGGGACAGGGTGAGAACTAACTATGGCTACACCTTC.

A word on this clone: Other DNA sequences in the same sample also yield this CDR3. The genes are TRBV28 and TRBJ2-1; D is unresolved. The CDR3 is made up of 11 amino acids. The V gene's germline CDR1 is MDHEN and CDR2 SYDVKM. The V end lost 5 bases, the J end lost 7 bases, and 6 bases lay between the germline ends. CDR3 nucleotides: TGTGCCAGCAGTCCACTGAATGAGCAGTTCTTC. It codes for CASSPLNEQFF.